A single sample is the source of the 3 T cell receptor beta chains below, sequenced in a study of neoadjuvant anti-PD-1 for oral cavity cancer. Profiled with immunoSEQ multiplex PCR; TCRdb holds only in-frame clones, not every one. The table includes around 34,000 clones, 85% to 90% detected once. Sequenced material: PBMCs, taken before nivolumab (anti-PD-1) treatment. Receptor source: a person aged 40-85 years with oral cavity squamous cell carcinoma.

The chain carries TRBV7-9 and TRBJ1-6, with D perhaps matching TRBD1 (5 bases). Germline V gene sequence: CDR1 SEHNR, CDR2 FQNEAQ (reference sequence). The CDR3 consists of 15 residues. The V end was cut by 7 bases, the J end by 8 bases, with 18 bases between. Written as DNA, the CDR3 is TGTGCCAGCACCCCCAGGGAGGGAGGGGATTCACCCCTCCACTTT. This sequence encodes CASTPREGGDSPLHF.

The chain joins TRBV5-1 to TRBJ1-1; no reliable D call. From germline, CDR1 is SGHRS and CDR2 YFSETQ. This CDR3 is 14 amino acids long. V lost 4 bases and J lost 4, with 14 bases in between. The CDR3 DNA follows: TGCGCCAGCAGCCCCCGGGATGTACTCACTGAAGCTTTCTTT. This translates into CASSPRDVLTEAFF.

The sample holds a few counts of this clone. This chain links TRBV11-2 with TRBJ2-3; D uncertain. The CDR3 has 15 amino acids. The germline CDR1 and CDR2 sequences are SGHAT and FQNNGV. V dropped 2 bases and J dropped 0 bases, with 9 bases sitting between them. The CDR3 DNA follows: TGTGCCAGCAGCTTAAGCCCCCCTAGCACAGATACGCAGTATTTT. This translates into CASSLSPPSTDTQYF.